Following are 18 T cell receptor beta chains from one sample sequenced in a study of tumor-infiltrating lymphocytes in primary liver carcinoma. TCR beta cDNA was reverse-transcribed from 400 to 500 ng of total RNA. The reaction used a constant-region primer and ProtoScript II reverse transcriptase. TCR beta libraries came from three nested multiplex PCR rounds using slightly modified ARM-PCR. TRBV1-TRBV30 forward and Cbeta reverse primers drove the first two roughly 10-cycle rounds. From the multiplex PCR reads, TCRdb called clonotypes with MiXCR, one entry per CDR3 protein. The sample shows 25,000 to 35,000 distinct CDR3 sequences, 70% to 80% of them seen only once. Unsorted bulk tissue, roughly 20-32 mg of it, served as the source for co-extraction of RNA and DNA. The specimen sequenced was liver tumor tissue from sampling region 5. Subset: tumor region T5, tumor centre. The source of these receptors is a man aged 40-50 years with primary liver carcinoma and hepatitis B virus infection.

On this clonotype: This may be a read error, as it is one base from a much larger clone. This rearrangement joins TRBV28 to TRBJ2-1; 8 bases fit TRBD2. The CDR3 length is 13 residues. V gave up 2 bases and J gave up 11 bases; unmatched junction bases: 5. The germline CDR1 and CDR2 sequences are MDHEN and SYDVKM. Here the CDR3 DNA reads TGTGCCAGCAGTTTAGGGACTAGTGGGAAGCAGTTCTTC. Its translation is CASSLGTSGKQFF.

As regards this clonotype: The junction differs from germline at one of its ends, possibly a read error. The J gene is TRBJ2-1, the V gene TRBV11-2; 9 nucleotides align to TRBD2. The length of the CDR3 is 14 residues. The germline V gene encodes CDR1 SGHAT and CDR2 FQNNGV. The CDR3 here is CASGLLAGVSKQFF. As DNA, the CDR3 is TGTGCCAGCGGCTTATTAGCGGGAGTAAGTAAGCAGTTCTTC.

About this clonotype itself: The junction differs from germline at one of its ends, possibly a read error. J is TRBJ2-3 and V is TRBV5-1; D may be TRBD2 (5 bases). The CDR3 covers 16 residues. Germline assignment: CDR1 SGHRS and CDR2 YFSETQ. CDR3 protein: CASSLGAWDWGNTQYF. CDR3 DNA: TGCGCCAGCAGTTTGGGAGCGTGGGATTGGGGAAATACGCAGTATTTT.

J is TRBJ2-7 and V is TRBV29-1, with TRBD1 as a possible D gene (6 bases). Looked up from germline, CDR1 is SQVTM and CDR2 is ANQGSEA. The CDR3 is 13 amino acids. Trimming pared 6 bases from V and 2 bases from J, leaving 14 bases between. The CDR3: CSVRTGRTYEQYF. Written as DNA, the CDR3 is TGCAGCGTCCGCACAGGGCGAACCTACGAGCAGTACTTC.

Remarks on this clonotype: One end of the junction fails to match germline, which may point to a read error. In nucleotides, the CDR3 is TGTGCCAGTAGTTACTCAGTGGGAGTGGAGACCCAGTACTTC. Its protein is CASSYSVGVETQYF. The chain links TRBV6-6 to TRBJ2-5; D perhaps matches TRBD2 (5 bases). Looked up from germline, CDR1 is MNHNY and CDR2 is SVGAGI (reference sequence). The CDR3 sequence is 14 residues long.

Note on this clonotype: This may stem from a read error, because a much larger clone lies one nucleotide away. The CDR3 DNA sequence: TGTGCCAGCAGTTACTCCCATGGTAGCGGGAGAGAGACCCAGTACTTC. Encoded protein: CASSYSHGSGRETQYF. This chain connects TRBV11-2 to TRBJ2-5; 9 nucleotides agree with TRBD2. The CDR3 runs 16 residues. J lost 4 bases, V lost 6 bases, and 12 bases had no gene match. CDR1 and CDR2 from the germline V gene are SGHAT and FQNNGV.

V and J are TRBV29-1 and TRBJ2-2; 9 positions match TRBD1. Germline V CDR1 and CDR2: SQVTM, ANQGSEA. The CDR3 length is 16 residues. J was trimmed by 2 bases and V by 4 bases; bases with no gene match: 8. The DNA of the CDR3 is TGCAGCGTTGGTCCACGGGACAGGGAAAACACCGGGGAGCTGTTTTTT. Translation: CSVGPRDRENTGELFF.

The sample holds a few counts of this clonotype. Its ends do not fully match the called genes, so a read error is possible. The chain uses TRBV6-6 and TRBJ1-1, with D unresolved. Germline-derived CDR1 and CDR2 are MNHNY and SVGAGI (reference sequence). The CDR3 covers 12 residues. The CDR3 reads CASSYVGTEALF. In nucleotides, the CDR3 is TGTGCCAGCAGTTACGTGGGAACTGAAGCTCTCTTT.

About this clonotype: Germline is not matched at one junction end, which may reflect a read error. The rearrangement uses TRBV10-3 and TRBJ1-2; TRBD1 matches 7 bases. Germline V gene lookup returns CDR1 ENHRY and CDR2 SYGVKD. The CDR3 sequence is 15 residues long. The CDR3 loop reads CTISATGSDAYGYTF. The DNA for the CDR3 is TGTACCATCAGTGCGACAGGGTCGGACGCATATGGCTACACCTTC.

Turning to this clonotype: The conserved phenylalanine or tryptophan normally closing the CDR3 is absent here, so this likely arose from a read error. This chain links TRBV6-6 with TRBJ1-2; the D is unclear. Germline loops: CDR1 MNHNY, CDR2 SVGAGI (reference sequence). This CDR3 has 14 amino acids. CDR3 DNA: TGTGCAAGCAGTTACACCGACGCTAACTATGGCTACACCTTA. This translates into CASSYTDANYGYTL.

About this clonotype itself: The conserved closing phenylalanine or tryptophan is absent in this CDR3, likely reflecting a read error. No DNA is shown, since the ends of the CDR3 on it are uncertain; the CDR3 is the one TCRdb lists. The chain recombines TRBV11-2 with TRBJ2-1; TRBD2 was called by the table and not checked on the DNA. The CDR3 numbers 15 amino acids, ends counted. Germline CDR1 SGHAT, CDR2 FQNNGV. The CDR3 sequence is CASSLSHGPYNEQLL.

Sample share makes this clonotype medium-sized (0.01 to 0.1%). The V and J genes are TRBV29-1 and TRBJ1-1; D ambiguous. CDR1 and CDR2 (germline): SQVTM, ANQGSEA. Trimming took 1 base from V and 1 from J, leaving 7 bases between them. The CDR3 runs 13 residues. The CDR3 nucleotides read TGCAGCGTTGAAGGGGCTGGGAACACTGAAGCTTTCTTT. Translation gives CSVEGAGNTEAFF.

The gene calls are TRBV6-5 and TRBJ2-7; 7 bases align to TRBD1. V dropped 7 bases and J dropped 4; count of bases not matched to a gene: 16. The germline V gene has CDR1 MNHEY and CDR2 SVGAGI. There are 16 residues in the CDR3. The CDR3 is CASKPGQAAFFYEQYF. CDR3 coding DNA: TGTGCCAGCAAGCCTGGACAGGCAGCATTCTTTTACGAGCAGTACTTC.

In its sample, this clonotype ranks as large. This chain connects TRBV29-1 to TRBJ2-1; D perhaps matches TRBD1 (7 bases). This CDR3 spans 12 amino acids. The germline V and J ends were trimmed by 6 bases and 6 bases, with 12 bases remaining between them. Germline CDR1 is SQVTM and CDR2 is ANQGSEA. CDR3 in amino acids: CSVRQGGNEQFF. The CDR3 coding sequence is TGCAGCGTCCGACAGGGAGGCAATGAGCAGTTCTTC.

V usage is TRBV7-8 and J usage is TRBJ2-2; 8 bases align to TRBD1. Germline V gene lookup returns CDR1 SGHVS and CDR2 FQNEAQ. The junction had 11 bases not matched to a gene; V was cut back by 5 bases and J by 3 bases. CDR3 length equals 17 residues. CDR3 amino acids: CASSPGQVRPYTGELFF. The DNA for the CDR3 is TGTGCCAGCAGCCCGGGACAGGTGAGACCATACACCGGGGAGCTGTTTTTT.

There are a few counts of this clonotype. This CDR3 fails to terminate in the conserved phenylalanine or tryptophan, so it likely reflects a read error. The DNA is left out, because the CDR3 cannot be placed on it with certainty; the CDR3 is given as TCRdb lists it. J is TRBJ2-2 and V is TRBV4-3; the table calls TRBD1, which could not be checked here. From its first to its last residue, the CDR3 has 13 amino acids. The germline V gene encodes CDR1 LGHNA and CDR2 YSLEER. CDR3 residues: CASSQDLGVELSY.

The V call is TRBV6-5, the J call TRBJ1-2, with a tentative D call TRBD1 (5 bases). V was shortened by 7 bases and J by 2 bases, with 11 bases between the two germline ends. Germline values: CDR1 MNHEY, CDR2 SVGAGI. CDR3 length equals 13 residues. The CDR3 reads CASTPGPNYGYTF. CDR3 sequence (DNA): TGTGCCAGCACACCGGGACCCAACTATGGCTACACCTTC.

Of note for this clonotype: Compared with germline, one end of the junction differs, possibly owing to a read error. The gene calls are TRBV29-1 and TRBJ2-2; D is possibly TRBD1 (6 bases). The germline V gene encodes CDR1 SQVTM and CDR2 ANQGSEA. The CDR3 is 14 amino acids. CDR3 sequence: CSVGEQGGVGELSF. The CDR3 nucleotides read TGCAGCGTTGGAGAACAGGGTGGAGTCGGGGAGCTGTCTTTT.